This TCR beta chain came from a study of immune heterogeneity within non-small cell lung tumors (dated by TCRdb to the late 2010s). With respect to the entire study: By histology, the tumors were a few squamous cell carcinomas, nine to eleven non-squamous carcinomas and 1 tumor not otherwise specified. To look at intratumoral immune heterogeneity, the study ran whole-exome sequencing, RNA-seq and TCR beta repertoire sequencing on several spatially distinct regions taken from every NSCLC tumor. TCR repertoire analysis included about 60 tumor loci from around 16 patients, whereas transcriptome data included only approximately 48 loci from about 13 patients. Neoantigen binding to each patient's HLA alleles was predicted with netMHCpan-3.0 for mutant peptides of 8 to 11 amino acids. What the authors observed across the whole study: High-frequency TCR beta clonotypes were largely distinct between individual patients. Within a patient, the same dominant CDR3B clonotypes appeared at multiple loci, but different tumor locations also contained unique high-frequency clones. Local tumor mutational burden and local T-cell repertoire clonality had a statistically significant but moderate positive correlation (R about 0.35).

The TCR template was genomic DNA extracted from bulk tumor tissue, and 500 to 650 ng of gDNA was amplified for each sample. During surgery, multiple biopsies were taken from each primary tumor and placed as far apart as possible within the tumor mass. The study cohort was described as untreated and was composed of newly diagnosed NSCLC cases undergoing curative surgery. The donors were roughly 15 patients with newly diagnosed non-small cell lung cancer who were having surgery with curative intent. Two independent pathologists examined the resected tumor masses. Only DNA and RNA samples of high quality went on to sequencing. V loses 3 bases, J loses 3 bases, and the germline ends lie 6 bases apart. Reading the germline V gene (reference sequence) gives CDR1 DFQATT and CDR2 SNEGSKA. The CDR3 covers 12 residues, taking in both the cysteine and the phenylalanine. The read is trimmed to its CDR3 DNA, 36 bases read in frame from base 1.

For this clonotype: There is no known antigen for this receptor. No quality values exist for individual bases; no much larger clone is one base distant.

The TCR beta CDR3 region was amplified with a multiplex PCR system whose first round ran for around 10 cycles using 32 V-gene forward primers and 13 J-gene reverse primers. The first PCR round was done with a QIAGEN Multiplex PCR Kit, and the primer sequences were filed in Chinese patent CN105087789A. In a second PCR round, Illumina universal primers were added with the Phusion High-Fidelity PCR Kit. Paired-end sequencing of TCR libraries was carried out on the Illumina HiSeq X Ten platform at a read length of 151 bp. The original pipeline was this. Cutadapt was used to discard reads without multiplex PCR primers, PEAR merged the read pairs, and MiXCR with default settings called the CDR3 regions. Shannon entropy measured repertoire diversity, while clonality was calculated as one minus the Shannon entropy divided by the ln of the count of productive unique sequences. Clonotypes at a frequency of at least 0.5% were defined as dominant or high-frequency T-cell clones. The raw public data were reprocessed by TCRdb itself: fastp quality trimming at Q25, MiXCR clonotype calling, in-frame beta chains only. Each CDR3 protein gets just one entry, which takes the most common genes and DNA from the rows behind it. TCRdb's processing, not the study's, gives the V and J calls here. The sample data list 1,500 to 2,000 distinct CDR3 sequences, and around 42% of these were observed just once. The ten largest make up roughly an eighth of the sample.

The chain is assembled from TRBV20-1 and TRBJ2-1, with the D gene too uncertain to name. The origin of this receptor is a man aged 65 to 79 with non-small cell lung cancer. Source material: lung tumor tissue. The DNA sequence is TGCAGTGCTAGCGGAGACTACAATGAGCAGTTCTTC. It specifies CSASGDYNEQFF.